This T cell receptor (beta chain) was identified in a study of blood T cell repertoires in COVID-19. Overall study context: Collection of acute and convalescent COVID-19 samples took place in the United States, Italy and Spain. The analysed material was cDNA or gDNA that came from T cells, B-cell-depleted T cells, or PBMCs.

This CDR3 region has 15 residues. CDR1 is SGHVS and CDR2 is FQNEAQ in the germline V gene. V was pared by 0 bases and J by 7 bases, with 13 bases between. How the authors handled the data: Reference gene primer amplification in the assay estimated nucleated cell counts. This table comes from immunoSEQ multiplex PCR, and its TCRdb copy is limited to in-frame clones, with some not included. From that table come the V and J calls and clone size; the DNA was used to work out D and trimming. The sample consists of 50,000 to 55,000 clones, roughly 87% of them appearing once. The clonotype comes from a human donor with active COVID-19. The donor label of this sample is uncertain. Input material: peripheral blood. The genes are TRBV7-8 and TRBJ2-1, with D possibly matching TRBD1 (5 bases). The CDR3 nucleotides read TGTGCCAGCAGCTTAGCTAGAGGAAAGGGGAATGAGCAGTTCTTC. Encoded protein: CASSLARGKGNEQFF.